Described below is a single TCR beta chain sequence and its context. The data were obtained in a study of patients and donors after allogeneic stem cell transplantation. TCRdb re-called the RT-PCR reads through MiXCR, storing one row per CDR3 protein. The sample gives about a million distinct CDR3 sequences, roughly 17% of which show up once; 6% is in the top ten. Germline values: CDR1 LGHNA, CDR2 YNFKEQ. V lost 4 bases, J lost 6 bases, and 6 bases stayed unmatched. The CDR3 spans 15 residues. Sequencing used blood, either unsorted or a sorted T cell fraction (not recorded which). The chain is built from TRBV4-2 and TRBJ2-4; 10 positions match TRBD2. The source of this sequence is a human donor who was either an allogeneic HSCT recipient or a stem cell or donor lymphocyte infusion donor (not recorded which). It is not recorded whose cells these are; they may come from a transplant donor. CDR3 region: CASSPPGTSVNIQYF. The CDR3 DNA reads TGTGCCAGCAGCCCCCCCGGGACTAGCGTAAACATTCAGTACTTC.